Below are 5 T cell receptor beta chains sequenced from a single sample in a study of vaccination effects on CD4 cells after COVID-19. Their antigen targets remain unknown. Viral peptide pool expansion of antigen-specific CD4+ T cells preceded sequencing in the ViraFEST assay. Culturing for about 9 days preceded CD4+ T cell isolation. It was two doses of either the BNT162b2 or mRNA-1273 vaccine that participants received. Repertoires were generated with immunoSEQ multiplex PCR, while TCRdb's copy carries only in-frame clones and drops some. The sample yields roughly 70,000 clones, about 80% seen once. This specimen was CD4+ T cells from PBMCs cultured with HCoV-OC43 spike peptides, taken after COVID-19 vaccination. Subset given: HCoV-OC43 spike overlapping peptide pool stimulation. The receptors shown here come from a human donor who received a COVID-19 vaccine.

The table lists this clone with a count of one. The V call is TRBV24-1, the J call TRBJ2-5; no clear D gene. V lost 2 bases to trimming and J lost 1 base, with 7 bases between them. This CDR3 has 14 amino acids. Germline CDR1 and CDR2: KGHDR and SFDVKD. CDR3 residues: CATSDSVSQETQYF. The CDR3 nucleotides are TGTGCCACCAGTGATTCAGTAAGCCAAGAGACCCAGTACTTC.

This chain links TRBV10-2 with TRBJ1-5, with 12 nucleotides matching TRBD1. With V trimmed by 6 bases and J by 6 bases, 3 bases remained unmatched. The CDR3 length is 14 residues. Germline V gene sequence: CDR1 WSHSY, CDR2 SAAADI. The chain's CDR3 is CASRGQGAIQPQHF. The CDR3 DNA follows: TGCGCCAGCAGGGGACAGGGGGCCATTCAGCCCCAGCATTTT.

V is TRBV30 and J is TRBJ2-1; D remains ambiguous. This CDR3 spans 15 amino acids. V was clipped by 4 bases and J by 0 bases, with 13 bases between them. Germline values: CDR1 GTSNPN, CDR2 SVGIG (reference sequence). The CDR3 region has the DNA TGTGCCTGGACCCCGACCGCGAGCTCCTACAATGAGCAGTTCTTC. This encodes CAWTPTASSYNEQFF.

The V call is TRBV4-1, the J call TRBJ1-2, with D unclear. Deletions cut 1 base from V and 4 bases from J, with 13 bases between. Per the germline V gene, CDR1 is MGHRA and CDR2 is YSYEKL. This CDR3 has 15 residues. The CDR3 sequence is CASSQAGRYRYGYTF. CDR3 nucleotides: TGCGCCAGCAGCCAAGCAGGAAGATATCGCTATGGCTACACCTTC.

The genes are TRBV13 and TRBJ1-1, with 10 bases matching TRBD1. V shed 8 bases and J 5 bases; nucleotides not matched to a gene: 2. Germline V lookup: CDR1 PRHDT, CDR2 FYEKMQ (reference sequence). The CDR3 consists of 12 residues. The CDR3 loop reads CASRDRGTEAFF. CDR3 coding DNA: TGTGCCAGCCGGGACAGGGGTACTGAAGCTTTCTTT.